What follows are 15 T cell receptor beta chains derived from one specimen sequenced in a study of blood T cells in healthy people across ages. Through a sample-barcoded 5' primer and a J-beta primer mix, a second PCR was run for roughly 6 to 11 cycles. TCRdb redid the calling of the 5' RACE reads with MiXCR, one entry per CDR3 protein. Among under 750,000 distinct CDR3 sequences, around 48% were seen once, and the ten largest hold approximately 25%. Sequencing input: blood. These receptor sequences come from a man aged 80 or over in good health.

The sample holds one count of this clonotype. The V call is TRBV7-2, the J call TRBJ1-1; D might be TRBD1 (6 bases). The germline V and J ends were trimmed by 5 bases and 2 bases, with 15 bases remaining between them. Germline-derived CDR1 and CDR2 are SGHTA and FQGNSA. The CDR3 consists of 15 residues. CDR3 residues: CASSPRGFYNTEAFF. CDR3 nucleotides: TGTGCCAGCAGCCCCAGGGGCTTTTATAACACTGAAGCTTTCTTT. Complete variable domain (other parts from reference TRBV7-2 and TRBJ1-1): GAGVSQSPSNKVTEKGKDVELRCDPISGHTALYWYRQSLGQGLEFLIYFQGNSAPDKSGLPSDRFSAERTGGSVSTLTIQRTQQEDSAVYLCASSPRGFYNTEAFFGQGTRLTVV.

J is TRBJ2-3 and V is TRBV5-1, with a weak D call TRBD1 (5 bases). CDR1 and CDR2 (germline): SGHRS, YFSETQ. The CDR3 is made up of 15 amino acids. V gave up 1 base and J gave up 0 bases, with 9 bases separating them. CDR3 loop: CASSLSGASTDTQYF. In nucleotides, the CDR3 is TGCGCCAGCAGCTTGTCTGGGGCGAGCACAGATACGCAGTATTTT.

The J gene is TRBJ2-3, the V gene TRBV30, with D tentatively TRBD1 (6 bases). Germline CDR1 and CDR2: GTSNPN and SVGIG (reference sequence). V gave up 0 bases and J gave up 9 bases, with 13 bases separating them. The CDR3 sequence is 13 residues long. The CDR3 DNA is TGTGCCTGGAGTGTACCGGGGACACAAACGCAGTATTTT. Protein product: CAWSVPGTQTQYF. The full variable domain, in which reference TRBV30 and TRBJ2-3 provide the parts outside the CDR3, is SQTIHQWPATLVQPVGSPLSLECTVEGTSNPNLYWYRQAAGRGLQLLFYSVGIGQISSEVPQNLSASRPQDRQFILSSKKLLLSDSGFYLCAWSVPGTQTQYFGPGTRLTVL.

The rearrangement uses TRBV6-2 or TRBV6-3 and TRBJ2-5; D is unresolved. The DNA end is a closer match to TRBJ2-7, so the J assignment may be wrong. Germline V gene lookup returns CDR1 MNHEY and CDR2 SVGEGT. The CDR3 contains 13 residues. The CDR3 loop is CASSPLLRDEQYF. The CDR3, as DNA: TGTGCCAGCAGTCCCCTTTTAAGGGACGAGCAGTACTTC.

This chain connects TRBV3-1 to TRBJ2-4, with TRBD2 matching over 13 bases. The CDR3 is 15 residues long. Germline loops: CDR1 LGHDT, CDR2 YNNKEL (reference sequence). V shed 4 bases, J shed 7 bases, and the junction held 4 bases outside the gene matches. Here the CDR3 reads CASSPGLAGVNIQYF. The CDR3 bases are TGTGCCAGCAGCCCCGGACTAGCGGGAGTTAACATTCAGTACTTC.

The CDR3, as DNA: TGCGCCAGCAGCTTGGGGGCTCTGACTGGGGCCAACGTCCTGACTTTC. It yields the protein CASSLGALTGANVLTF. The chain links TRBV5-1 to TRBJ2-6; D is undetermined. Germline V gene lookup returns CDR1 SGHRS and CDR2 YFSETQ. The CDR3 loop spans 16 amino acids. The V gene lost 0 bases and the J gene lost 2 bases, with 9 bases spanning the gap.

CDR3 nucleotides: TGTGCCAGCAGTAGCGGGGGGGATGAGCAGTTCTTC. It codes for CASSSGGDEQFF. The rearrangement uses TRBV28 and TRBJ2-1; 10 bases agree with TRBD2. Germline CDR1 MDHEN, CDR2 SYDVKM. The CDR3 is 12 amino acids. V lost 5 bases, J lost 8 bases, and 0 bases stayed unmatched.

The rearrangement uses TRBV5-6 and TRBJ2-3; a weak D match, TRBD1 (5 bases). Trimming took 1 base from V and 4 from J, leaving 10 bases between them. This CDR3 contains 14 residues. CDR1 is SGHDT and CDR2 is YYEEEE in the germline V gene. CDR3 in DNA: TGTGCCAGCAGCTTGCTCAGGGTCCCAGATACGCAGTATTTT. Its translation: CASSLLRVPDTQYF.

This clonotype was counted between two and nine times. V gene TRBV6-6 combines with J gene TRBJ1-5; D is perhaps TRBD1 (6 bases). From germline, CDR1 is MNHNY and CDR2 SVGAGI (reference sequence). V lost 6 bases, J lost 0 bases, and 15 bases lay in between. There are 16 residues in the CDR3. The CDR3 here is CASSSGTSSSNQPQHF. The CDR3 nucleotides are TGTGCCAGCAGCTCCGGGACATCGAGTAGCAATCAGCCCCAGCATTTT.

The rearrangement uses TRBV7-2 and TRBJ2-5; D is ambiguous. The germline CDR1 and CDR2 sequences are SGHTA and FQGNSA. The CDR3 contains 14 residues. Trimming took off 0 bases at V and 2 bases at J, with 7 bases between the two ends. CDR3 residues: CASSLARLQETQYF. Here the CDR3 DNA reads TGTGCCAGCAGCTTAGCCAGGTTACAAGAGACCCAGTACTTC.

This clonotype occurred a few times. The CDR3 region has the DNA TGCGCCAGCAGCTCGGGTGGCCAGACGAACACTGAAGCTTTCTTT. It encodes CASSSGGQTNTEAFF. This chain uses TRBV5-1 with TRBJ1-1; D not certain. CDR3 length: 15 amino acids. V was shortened by 3 bases and J by 1 base, with 13 bases between the two germline ends. Germline V CDR1 and CDR2: SGHRS, YFSETQ.

The chain's CDR3 is CSARVGSSTDTQYF. Here the CDR3 DNA reads TGCAGTGCTAGGGTAGGATCTAGCACAGATACGCAGTATTTT. The chain combines TRBV20-1 with TRBJ2-3; D is ambiguous. Germline values: CDR1 DFQATT, CDR2 SNEGSKA (reference sequence). CDR3 length: 14 residues. Between the trimmed V and J ends, which lost 3 bases and 0 bases, there was a span of 10 bases.

The table lists this clonotype with a few counts. This chain uses TRBV27 with TRBJ2-7, with 8 bases that match TRBD2. CDR1 is MNHEY, CDR2 SMNVEV, per germline (reference sequence). V was pared by 2 bases and J by 2 bases, with 5 bases of the junction left unmatched. This CDR3 is built from 15 residues. DNA for the CDR3: TGTGCCAGCAGTTTAGGACTAGCTGCAACCTACGAGCAGTACTTC. The encoded protein is CASSLGLAATYEQYF.

The V gene is TRBV7-2, the J gene TRBJ1-2; D ambiguous. V was cut by 4 bases and J by 2 bases, with 11 bases left in between. Looked up from germline, CDR1 is SGHTA and CDR2 is FQGNSA. This CDR3 has 14 residues. DNA of the CDR3: TGTGCCAGCAGCTCCTCCCGTGAGAACTATGGCTACACCTTC. Translating it yields CASSSSRENYGYTF. Full variable domain (remainder filled in from reference TRBV7-2 and TRBJ1-2): GAGVSQSPSNKVTEKGKDVELRCDPISGHTALYWYRQSLGQGLEFLIYFQGNSAPDKSGLPSDRFSAERTGGSVSTLTIQRTQQEDSAVYLCASSSSRENYGYTFGSGTRLTVV.

This clonotype was seen many times. The chain is built from TRBV11-1 and TRBJ2-6; a weak D match, TRBD1 (6 bases). Germline V CDR1 and CDR2: SGHAT, FQDESV (reference sequence). The CDR3 has 16 amino acids. The germline V and J ends were trimmed by 5 bases and 1 base, with 12 bases remaining between them. In nucleotides, the CDR3 is TGTGCCAGCAGCCAAAGAGGGGGATCTGGGGCCAACGTCCTGACTTTC. Residues: CASSQRGGSGANVLTF.